These 23 T cell receptor beta chains were sequenced from one sample in a study of T cells after yellow fever vaccination. TCRdb ran MiXCR on the 5' RACE reads and lists one entry per CDR3 protein. The repertoire holds about 370,000 distinct CDR3 sequences, roughly 10% seen once, with around 18% in the top ten. The sequenced sample was PBMCs, obtained on the day of the first yellow fever vaccination. Every receptor here comes from a man younger than 30 who received the YFV17D yellow fever vaccine.

The rearrangement links TRBV20-1 to TRBJ2-7; D remains ambiguous. CDR3 size: 14 residues. V was pared by 0 bases and J by 3 bases, with 12 bases between. Germline CDR1 and CDR2: DFQATT and SNEGSKA (reference sequence). CDR3 nucleotide sequence: TGCAGTGCTAGAGATCTTCGGCAGAGCTACGAGCAGTACTTC. Its protein is CSARDLRQSYEQYF.

The chain links TRBV4-1 to TRBJ2-2; D not certain. The CDR3 runs 14 residues. Germline lookup yields CDR1 MGHRA and CDR2 YSYEKL. Trimming stripped 2 bases from V and 6 bases from J, with 10 bases between. CDR3 in amino acids: CASSQSHRPGELFF. In DNA form, the CDR3 reads TGCGCCAGCAGCCAATCACACCGTCCCGGGGAGCTGTTTTTT.

The chain carries TRBV7-3 and TRBJ2-1, with 13 bases identical to TRBD2. The germline gives CDR1 SGHTA, CDR2 FQGTGA. The CDR3 runs to 18 residues. The junction had 7 bases not matched to a gene; V was cut back by 5 bases and J by 0 bases. CDR3 DNA sequence: TGTGCCAGCAGCCCCGGGACTAGCGGGGTGAGCTCCTACAATGAGCAGTTCTTC. This translates into CASSPGTSGVSSYNEQFF.

This clonotype was seen a few times. This rearrangement joins TRBV11-2 to TRBJ2-7; D is possibly TRBD2 (6 bases). CDR3 length equals 14 residues. V gave up 4 bases and J gave up 6 bases, with 16 bases separating them. Per germline, CDR1 SGHAT and CDR2 FQNNGV. For the CDR3, the DNA is TGTGCCAGCAGCTATCGGGGGTCAGGAGGCGAGCAGTACGTC. This codes for CASSYRGSGGEQYV.

This clonotype has just a few counts. V usage is TRBV9 and J usage is TRBJ1-2, with a tentative D call TRBD1 (5 bases). V lost 7 bases and J 7 bases, leaving 8 bases between the germline ends. The CDR3 has 10 residues. Germline lookup yields CDR1 SGDLS and CDR2 YYNGEE. Written as DNA, the CDR3 is TGTGCCAGCGGGGGACCTGGCTACACCTTC. This translates into CASGGPGYTF.

Only a few counts were recorded for this clonotype. This sequence joins TRBV7-8 and TRBJ1-1; TRBD1 is a possible D gene (6 bases). Looked up from germline, CDR1 is SGHVS and CDR2 is FQNEAQ. V was clipped by 5 bases and J by 4 bases, with 23 bases between them. This CDR3 is 17 amino acids long. The DNA of the CDR3 is TGTGCCAGCAGCCCCCGGGGGGCGGGGTACGAGAGCACTGAAGCTTTCTTT. Its protein is CASSPRGAGYESTEAFF.

The chain couples TRBV28 to TRBJ2-5; either TRBD1 or TRBD2 may fit D (6 bases each). The germline CDR1 and CDR2 sequences are MDHEN and SYDVKM. V dropped 2 bases and J dropped 5 bases, with 24 bases sitting between them. The CDR3 has 18 residues. CDR3 sequence reads: CASSLQWGRTVIIETQYF. The CDR3 DNA sequence: TGTGCCAGCAGTTTACAGTGGGGGAGGACAGTAATAATTGAGACCCAGTACTTC.

V gene TRBV12-3 or TRBV12-4 combines with J gene TRBJ1-5; perhaps TRBD1 as D (5 bases). Trimming left V 2 bases short and J 6 bases short, with 11 bases between. The CDR3 is made up of 14 amino acids. The CDR3 sequence is CASSLLGAGQPQHF. As DNA, the CDR3 is TGTGCCAGCAGTTTACTAGGGGCGGGTCAGCCCCAGCATTTT.

In its sample, this clonotype was seen many times. V is TRBV12-5 and J is TRBJ2-6; D not certain. CDR1 is LGHNT and CDR2 is FRNRAP in the germline V gene. The CDR3 totals 12 residues. Trimming pared 5 bases from V and 2 bases from J, leaving 1 base between. CDR3 nucleotides: TGTGCTAGTGGTGCTGGGGCCAACGTCCTGACTTTC. Translation gives CASGAGANVLTF.

This clonotype turned up a few times. V usage is TRBV5-1 and J usage is TRBJ1-1; no clear D. Per the germline V gene, CDR1 is SGHRS and CDR2 is YFSETQ. The CDR3 is 14 residues long. Trimming stripped 5 bases from V and 0 bases from J, with 11 bases between. The CDR3 DNA sequence: TGCGCCAGCAGTTATAGGCGGATGAACACTGAAGCTTTCTTT. Its protein is CASSYRRMNTEAFF. Variable domain in full (rest from reference TRBV5-1 and TRBJ1-1): KAGVTQTPRYLIKTRGQQVTLSCSPISGHRSVSWYQQTPGQGLQFLFEYFSETQRNKGNFPGRFSGRQFSNSRSEMNVSTLELGDSALYLCASSYRRMNTEAFFGQGTRLTVV.

J is TRBJ2-5 and V is TRBV29-1; TRBD1 is a possible D gene (6 bases). Trimming shortened V by 4 bases and J by 7 bases, and 19 bases separated the two germline ends. The germline gives CDR1 SQVTM, CDR2 ANQGSEA. The CDR3 is 14 residues long. The CDR3 sequence is CSVVGTQPPWTQYF. The CDR3 bases are TGCAGCGTTGTAGGGACACAACCTCCCTGGACCCAGTACTTC. The whole variable domain, filled in from reference TRBV29-1 and TRBJ2-5, reads SAVISQKPSRDICQRGTSLTIQCQVDSQVTMMFWYRQQPGQSLTLIATANQGSEATYESGFVIDKFPISRPNLTFSTLTVSNMSPEDSSIYLCSVVGTQPPWTQYFGPGTRLLVL.

This clonotype was seen only a few times. This sequence joins TRBV9 and TRBJ1-1; unclear D gene. Germline V gene lookup returns CDR1 SGDLS and CDR2 YYNGEE. V lost 3 bases to trimming and J lost 3 bases, with 12 bases between them. This CDR3 has 14 residues. The CDR3 protein is CASSAHSEYTEAFF. The CDR3 DNA sequence: TGTGCCAGCAGCGCCCATTCGGAGTACACTGAAGCTTTCTTT.

V usage is TRBV4-3 and J usage is TRBJ1-1; D is possibly TRBD1 (5 bases). Germline V gene data show CDR1 as LGHNA and CDR2 as YSLEER. The CDR3 has 13 amino acids. V was trimmed by 2 bases and J by 7 bases, leaving 11 bases between them. In nucleotides, the CDR3 is TGCGCCAGCAGCCAATCTTGGGGGGATGAAGCTTTCTTT. Its protein product is CASSQSWGDEAFF.

This clonotype was counted only a few times. V is TRBV5-1 and J is TRBJ2-5; possible D gene TRBD2, 6 bases. CDR3 size: 16 residues. Germline lookup yields CDR1 SGHRS and CDR2 YFSETQ. Trimming removed 4 bases at V and 0 bases at J, with 16 bases between. CDR3 residues: CASSRGSLANQETQYF. The CDR3 coding sequence is TGCGCCAGCAGCCGAGGGTCGCTAGCGAACCAAGAGACCCAGTACTTC. Together with reference TRBV5-1 and TRBJ2-5, the CDR3 gives the full variable domain: KAGVTQTPRYLIKTRGQQVTLSCSPISGHRSVSWYQQTPGQGLQFLFEYFSETQRNKGNFPGRFSGRQFSNSRSEMNVSTLELGDSALYLCASSRGSLANQETQYFGPGTRLLVL.

The chain joins TRBV12-3 or TRBV12-4 to TRBJ2-3, with D tentatively TRBD1 (6 bases). V dropped 5 bases and J dropped 4 bases, with 16 bases sitting between them. The CDR3 extends over 15 amino acids. The CDR3 DNA follows: TGTGCCAGCAGTCCACAAACCAACAGGGCAGATACGCAGTATTTT. This sequence encodes CASSPQTNRADTQYF.

The chain carries TRBV20-1 and TRBJ2-7, with 9 bases lining up with TRBD1. This CDR3 contains 14 residues. Germline V CDR1 and CDR2: DFQATT, SNEGSKA (reference sequence). The ends lost 1 base at V and 6 bases at J; junction bases unmatched: 7. The CDR3 DNA follows: TGCAGTGCTAGAGTCGGGACAGGGATCTCCGAGCAGTACGTC. It encodes CSARVGTGISEQYV.

CDR3 bases: TGTGCCACCAGCGTGACGGACAGGAGTCTTGGCTATGGCTACACCTTC. Protein: CATSVTDRSLGYGYTF. This rearrangement joins TRBV15 to TRBJ1-2; TRBD1 aligns across 7 bases. The CDR3 loop spans 16 amino acids. Unmatched junction bases numbered 13, after V lost 5 bases and J lost 4 bases. The V gene's germline CDR1 is LNHNV and CDR2 YYDKDF (reference sequence).

This clonotype was seen a few times. This rearrangement joins TRBV12-3 or TRBV12-4 to TRBJ2-1; 10 positions match TRBD1. Germline trimming cut 3 bases from V and 6 bases from J; bases unmatched to any gene: 5. This CDR3 has 15 residues. The CDR3 DNA reads as TGTGCCAGCAGTTTGGGACAGGGGAATTTCAATGAGCAGTTCTTC. Residues: CASSLGQGNFNEQFF.

This clonotype has just a few counts. V is TRBV7-3 and J is TRBJ2-1; the D gene could be TRBD1 or TRBD2 (5 bases each). The CDR3 sequence is 14 residues long. Trimming left V 0 bases short and J 6 bases short, with 9 bases between. Germline V CDR1 and CDR2: SGHTA, FQGTGA. This CDR3 is CASSLTGTSNEQFF. DNA for the CDR3: TGTGCCAGCAGCTTAACTGGGACGAGCAATGAGCAGTTCTTC.

The chain joins TRBV20-1 to TRBJ1-4; perhaps TRBD1 as D (5 bases). V was trimmed by 6 bases and J by 3 bases, leaving 14 bases between them. From germline, CDR1 is DFQATT and CDR2 SNEGSKA (reference sequence). The CDR3 is 14 amino acids. Here the CDR3 reads CSAWPQGANEKLFF. The CDR3 nucleotides read TGCAGTGCATGGCCCCAGGGTGCTAATGAAAAACTGTTTTTT.

The chain combines TRBV30 with TRBJ2-7; TRBD1 might be the D (5 bases). The germline V and J ends were trimmed by 0 bases and 2 bases, with 8 bases remaining between them. The germline V gene encodes CDR1 GTSNPN and CDR2 SVGIG (reference sequence). The CDR3 runs 13 residues. The CDR3 here is CAWSVGVPYEQYF. The CDR3 DNA reads as TGTGCCTGGAGTGTAGGGGTACCCTACGAGCAGTACTTC.

This clonotype was detected many times. The chain combines TRBV20-1 with TRBJ2-3; 13 bases align to TRBD2. Per the germline V gene, CDR1 is DFQATT and CDR2 is SNEGSKA (reference sequence). Unmatched junction bases numbered 2, after V lost 4 bases and J lost 4 bases. CDR3 length: 14 residues. The CDR3 nucleotides are TGCAGTGCTACAGGACTAGCGGGGGCAGATACGCAGTATTTT. It codes for CSATGLAGADTQYF.

In this sample, this clonotype turned up a few times. The chain joins TRBV20-1 to TRBJ2-7; TRBD2 matches at 11 bases. V shed 5 bases and J 2 bases; nucleotides not matched to a gene: 2. The CDR3 runs 13 residues. Germline CDR1 and CDR2: DFQATT and SNEGSKA (reference sequence). CDR3 DNA sequence: TGCAGTGCTTATAGCGGGGGGGCCTACGAGCAGTACTTC. This translates into CSAYSGGAYEQYF.